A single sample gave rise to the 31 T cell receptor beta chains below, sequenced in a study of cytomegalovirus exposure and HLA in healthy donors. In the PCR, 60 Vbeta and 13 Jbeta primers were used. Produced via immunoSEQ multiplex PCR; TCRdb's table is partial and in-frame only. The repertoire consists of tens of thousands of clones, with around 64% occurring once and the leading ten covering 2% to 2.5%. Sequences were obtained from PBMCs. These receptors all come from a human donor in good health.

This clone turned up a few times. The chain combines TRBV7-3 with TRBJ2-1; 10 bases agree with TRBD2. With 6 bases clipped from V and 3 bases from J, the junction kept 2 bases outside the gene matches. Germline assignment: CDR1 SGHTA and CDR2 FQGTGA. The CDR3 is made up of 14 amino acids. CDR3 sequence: CASSQRGGYNEQFF. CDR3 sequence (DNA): TGTGCCAGCAGTCAGCGGGGGGGCTACAATGAGCAGTTCTTC. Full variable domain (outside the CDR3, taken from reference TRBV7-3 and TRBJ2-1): GAGVSQTPSNKVTEKGKYVELRCDPISGHTALYWYRQSLGQGPEFLIYFQGTGAADDSGLPNDRFFAVRPEGSVSTLKIQRTERGDSAVYLCASSQRGGYNEQFFGPGTRLTVL.

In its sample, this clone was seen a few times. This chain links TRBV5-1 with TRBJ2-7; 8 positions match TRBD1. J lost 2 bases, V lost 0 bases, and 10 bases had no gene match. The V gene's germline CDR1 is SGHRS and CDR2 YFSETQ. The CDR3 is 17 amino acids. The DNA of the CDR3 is TGCGCCAGCAGCTTGGCCTCGACAGGGGCGTTCACCTACGAGCAGTACTTC. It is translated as CASSLASTGAFTYEQYF.

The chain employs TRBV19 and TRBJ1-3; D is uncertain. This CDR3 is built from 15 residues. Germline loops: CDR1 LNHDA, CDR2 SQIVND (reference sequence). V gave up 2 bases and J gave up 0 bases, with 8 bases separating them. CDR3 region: CASSIRRISGNTIYF. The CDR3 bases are TGTGCCAGTAGTATACGGCGGATCTCTGGAAACACCATATATTTT.

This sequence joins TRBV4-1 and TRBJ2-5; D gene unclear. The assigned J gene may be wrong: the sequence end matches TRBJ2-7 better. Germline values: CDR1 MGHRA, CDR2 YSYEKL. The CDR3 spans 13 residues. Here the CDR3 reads CASSQGVGYEQYF. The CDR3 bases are TGCGCCAGCAGCCAAGGTGTGGGCTACGAGCAGTACTTC.

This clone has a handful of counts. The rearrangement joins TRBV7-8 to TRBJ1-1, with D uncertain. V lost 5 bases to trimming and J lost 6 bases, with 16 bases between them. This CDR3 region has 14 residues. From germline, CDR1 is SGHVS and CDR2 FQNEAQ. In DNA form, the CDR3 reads TGTGCCAGCAGCCAAGTGGCGGGTAACGCTGAAGCTTTCTTT. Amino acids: CASSQVAGNAEAFF.

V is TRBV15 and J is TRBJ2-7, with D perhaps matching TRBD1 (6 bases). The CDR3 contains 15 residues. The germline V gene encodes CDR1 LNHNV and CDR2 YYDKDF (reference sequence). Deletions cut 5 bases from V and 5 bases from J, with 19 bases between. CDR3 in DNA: TGTGCCACCAGCGGGCCCCAAGGTGGGGGCCACGAGCAGTACTTC. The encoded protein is CATSGPQGGGHEQYF.

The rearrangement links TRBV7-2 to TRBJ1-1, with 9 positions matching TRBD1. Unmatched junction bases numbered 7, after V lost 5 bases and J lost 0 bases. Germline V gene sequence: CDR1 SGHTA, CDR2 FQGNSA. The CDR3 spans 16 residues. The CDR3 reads CASSPGQGKMNTEAFF. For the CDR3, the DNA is TGTGCCAGCAGCCCCGGACAGGGGAAAATGAACACTGAAGCTTTCTTT.

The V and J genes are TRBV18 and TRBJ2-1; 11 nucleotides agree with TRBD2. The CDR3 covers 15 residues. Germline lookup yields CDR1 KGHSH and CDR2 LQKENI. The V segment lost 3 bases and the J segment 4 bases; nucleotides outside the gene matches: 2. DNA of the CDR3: TGTGCCAGCTCACCTAGCGGGGGGGAATACAATGAGCAGTTCTTC. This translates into CASSPSGGEYNEQFF.

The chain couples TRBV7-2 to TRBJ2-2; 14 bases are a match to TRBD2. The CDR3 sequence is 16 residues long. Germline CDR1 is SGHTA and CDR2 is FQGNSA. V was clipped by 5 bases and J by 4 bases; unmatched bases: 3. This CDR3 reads CASSVTSGGATGELFF. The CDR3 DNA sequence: TGTGCCAGCAGCGTGACTAGCGGGGGGGCCACCGGGGAGCTGTTTTTT.

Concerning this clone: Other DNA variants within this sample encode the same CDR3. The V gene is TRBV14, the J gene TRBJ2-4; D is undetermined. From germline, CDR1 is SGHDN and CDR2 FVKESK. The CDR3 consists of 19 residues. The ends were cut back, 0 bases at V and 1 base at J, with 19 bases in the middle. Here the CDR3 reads CASSQDGPPRLSAKNIQYF. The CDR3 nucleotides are TGTGCCAGCAGCCAAGATGGCCCCCCCAGGCTTTCGGCCAAAAACATTCAGTACTTC.

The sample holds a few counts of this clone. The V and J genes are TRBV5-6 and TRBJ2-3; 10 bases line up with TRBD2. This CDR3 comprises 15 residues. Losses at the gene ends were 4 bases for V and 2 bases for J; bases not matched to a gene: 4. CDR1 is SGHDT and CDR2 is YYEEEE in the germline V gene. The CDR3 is CASSMGLAFTDTQYF. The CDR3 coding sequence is TGTGCCAGCAGCATGGGACTAGCGTTCACAGATACGCAGTATTTT.

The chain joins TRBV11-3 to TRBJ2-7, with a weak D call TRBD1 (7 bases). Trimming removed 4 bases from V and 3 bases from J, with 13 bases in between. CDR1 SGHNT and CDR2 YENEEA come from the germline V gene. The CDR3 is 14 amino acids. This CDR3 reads CASSSRQGLYEQYF. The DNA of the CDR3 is TGTGCCAGCAGCTCAAGACAGGGACTCTACGAGCAGTACTTC.

The CDR3 region is CASSVSTGGLIDTQYF. Written as DNA, the CDR3 is TGTGCCAGCAGCGTATCGACGGGGGGGCTGATAGATACGCAGTATTTT. The genes are TRBV9 and TRBJ2-3; 8 bases are a match to TRBD2. Germline V gene sequence: CDR1 SGDLS, CDR2 YYNGEE. J was trimmed by 5 bases and V by 1 base; bases with no gene match: 9. The CDR3 has 16 amino acids.

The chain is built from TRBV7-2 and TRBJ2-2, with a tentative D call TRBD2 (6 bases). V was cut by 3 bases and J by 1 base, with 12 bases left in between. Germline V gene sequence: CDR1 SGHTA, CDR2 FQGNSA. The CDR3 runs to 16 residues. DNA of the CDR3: TGTGCCAGCAGCTTGGGGGGTTACGAGAACACCGGGGAGCTGTTTTTT. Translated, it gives CASSLGGYENTGELFF.

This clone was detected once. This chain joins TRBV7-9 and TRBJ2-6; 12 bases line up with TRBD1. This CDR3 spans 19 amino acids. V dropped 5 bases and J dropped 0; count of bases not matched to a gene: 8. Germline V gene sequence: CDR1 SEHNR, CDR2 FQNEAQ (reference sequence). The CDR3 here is CASSLGTGGLLSGANVLTF. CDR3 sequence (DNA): TGTGCCAGCAGCCTAGGGACAGGGGGCCTCCTCTCTGGGGCCAACGTCCTGACTTTC.

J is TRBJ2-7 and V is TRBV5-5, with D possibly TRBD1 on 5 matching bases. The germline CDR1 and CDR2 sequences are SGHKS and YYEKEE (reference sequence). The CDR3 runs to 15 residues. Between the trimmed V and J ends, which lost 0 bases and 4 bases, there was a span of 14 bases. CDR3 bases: TGTGCCAGCAGCTTGGCCCGACAGAAAATTTACGAGCAGTACTTC. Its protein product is CASSLARQKIYEQYF.

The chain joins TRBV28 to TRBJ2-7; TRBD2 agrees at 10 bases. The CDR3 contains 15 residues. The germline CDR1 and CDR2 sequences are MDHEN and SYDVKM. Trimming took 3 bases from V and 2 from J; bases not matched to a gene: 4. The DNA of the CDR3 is TGTGCCAGCAGTTTTACTAGCGGGATAACCTACGAGCAGTACTTC. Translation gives CASSFTSGITYEQYF.

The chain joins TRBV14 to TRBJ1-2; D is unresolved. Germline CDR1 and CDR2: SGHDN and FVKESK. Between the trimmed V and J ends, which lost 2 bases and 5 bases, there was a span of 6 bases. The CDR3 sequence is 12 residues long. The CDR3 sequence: CASSQMEYGYTF. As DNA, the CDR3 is TGTGCCAGCAGCCAAATGGAGTATGGCTACACCTTC.

The CDR3 is CASIFRGRGEAFF. Here the CDR3 DNA reads TGTGCCAGCATTTTCAGGGGGCGCGGCGAAGCTTTCTTT. V usage is TRBV2 and J usage is TRBJ1-1, with 8 bases lining up with TRBD1. The CDR3 consists of 13 residues. The junction had 9 bases not matched to a gene; V was cut back by 7 bases and J by 8 bases. CDR1 SNHLY and CDR2 FYNNEI come from the germline V gene.

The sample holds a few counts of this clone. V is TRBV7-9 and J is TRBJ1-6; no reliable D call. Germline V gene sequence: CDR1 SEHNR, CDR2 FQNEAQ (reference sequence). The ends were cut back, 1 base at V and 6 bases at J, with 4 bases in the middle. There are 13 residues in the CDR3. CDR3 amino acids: CASSLGSNSPLHF. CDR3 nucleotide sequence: TGTGCCAGCAGCTTAGGCAGTAATTCACCCCTCCACTTT.

The CDR3 region is CASSPQLTTEAFF. The CDR3 DNA reads TGTGCCAGCAGCCCTCAACTAACCACTGAAGCTTTCTTT. The chain is built from TRBV6-5 and TRBJ1-1; D gene ambiguous. Germline V gives CDR1 MNHEY, CDR2 SVGAGI. V gave up 6 bases and J gave up 4 bases, with 12 bases separating them. This CDR3 comprises 13 residues.

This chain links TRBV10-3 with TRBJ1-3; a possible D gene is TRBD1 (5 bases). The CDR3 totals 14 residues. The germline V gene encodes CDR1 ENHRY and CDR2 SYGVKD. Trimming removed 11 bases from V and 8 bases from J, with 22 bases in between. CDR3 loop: CAASPAGWVDTIYF. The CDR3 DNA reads TGTGCCGCCTCGCCGGCAGGGTGGGTGGACACCATATATTTT.

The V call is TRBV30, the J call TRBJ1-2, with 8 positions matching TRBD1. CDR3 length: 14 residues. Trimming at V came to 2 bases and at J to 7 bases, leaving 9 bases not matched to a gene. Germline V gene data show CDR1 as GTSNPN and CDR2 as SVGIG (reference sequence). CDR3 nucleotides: TGTGCCTGGAGTCGCGGACAGGGCGGTGGTGGCTACACCTTC. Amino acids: CAWSRGQGGGGYTF.

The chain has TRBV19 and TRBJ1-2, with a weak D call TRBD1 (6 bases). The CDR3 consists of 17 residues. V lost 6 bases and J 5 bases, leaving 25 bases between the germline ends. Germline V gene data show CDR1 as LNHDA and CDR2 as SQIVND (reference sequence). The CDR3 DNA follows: TGTGCCAGTAGCTTTCCCGAACTCGGGACAATCGGGTATGGCTACACCTTC. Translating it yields CASSFPELGTIGYGYTF.

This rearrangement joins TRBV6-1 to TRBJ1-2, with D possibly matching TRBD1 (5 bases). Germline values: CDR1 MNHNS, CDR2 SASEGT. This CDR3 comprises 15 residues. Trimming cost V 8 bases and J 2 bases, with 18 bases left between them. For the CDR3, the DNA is TGTGCCAGCTTCGTGGGGGGATTGGCAAACTATGGCTACACCTTC. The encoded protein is CASFVGGLANYGYTF.

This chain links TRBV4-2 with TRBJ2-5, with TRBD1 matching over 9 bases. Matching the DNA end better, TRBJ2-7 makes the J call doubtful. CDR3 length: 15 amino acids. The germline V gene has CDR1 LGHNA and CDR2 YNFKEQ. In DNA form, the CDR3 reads TGTGCCAGCCAATCACAGGGGACAGGGATATACGAGCAGTACTTC. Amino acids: CASQSQGTGIYEQYF.

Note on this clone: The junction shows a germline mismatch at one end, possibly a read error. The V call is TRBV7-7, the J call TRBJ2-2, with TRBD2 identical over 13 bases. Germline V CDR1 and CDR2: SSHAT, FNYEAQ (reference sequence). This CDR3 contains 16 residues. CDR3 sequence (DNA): TGTGCTAGCAGCCAAACTAGCGGGGGGGCGACCGGGGAGCTGTTTTTT. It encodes CASSQTSGGATGELFF.

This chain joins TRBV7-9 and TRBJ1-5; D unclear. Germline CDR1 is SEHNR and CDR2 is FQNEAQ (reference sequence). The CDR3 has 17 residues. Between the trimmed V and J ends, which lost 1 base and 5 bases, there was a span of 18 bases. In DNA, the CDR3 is TGTGCCAGCAGCTTAGGGCGGCGATTTGAAGTGGATCAGCCCCAGCATTTT. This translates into CASSLGRRFEVDQPQHF.

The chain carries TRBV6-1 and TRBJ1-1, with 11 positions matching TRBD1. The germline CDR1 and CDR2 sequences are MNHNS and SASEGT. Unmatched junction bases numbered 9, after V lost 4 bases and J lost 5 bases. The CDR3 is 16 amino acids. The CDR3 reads CASSVRTGGLWTEAFF. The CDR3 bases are TGTGCCAGCAGTGTGCGGACAGGGGGCTTGTGGACTGAAGCTTTCTTT.

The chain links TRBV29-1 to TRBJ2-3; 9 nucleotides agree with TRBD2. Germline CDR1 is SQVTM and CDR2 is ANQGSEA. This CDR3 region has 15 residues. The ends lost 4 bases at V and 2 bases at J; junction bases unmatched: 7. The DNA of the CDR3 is TGCAGCGTTGGACGTAGCGGGGGTACCACAGATACGCAGTATTTT. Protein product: CSVGRSGGTTDTQYF.

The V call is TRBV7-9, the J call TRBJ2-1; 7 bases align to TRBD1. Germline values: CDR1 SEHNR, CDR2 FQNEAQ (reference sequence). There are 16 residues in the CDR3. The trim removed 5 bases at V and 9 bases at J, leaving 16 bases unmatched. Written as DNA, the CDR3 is TGTGCCAGCAGCCCACCGGGGTATCAGGGGGTGGGTGAGCAGTTCTTC. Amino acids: CASSPPGYQGVGEQFF.